This entry lists 11 T cell receptor beta chains sequenced from one sample in a study of CXCR3-negative and CXCR3-positive naive CD8 T cells. UMI-tagged TRB cDNA libraries were built via 5' RACE. No DNA is given; TCRdb re-called the 5' RACE reads and lists each CDR3 protein once. The listing contains over 70,000 distinct CDR3 sequences. Material: naive CXCR3- CD8+ T cells from blood. Subset: CD45RO-CCR7+CD27+CD95- naive CD8+ T cells lacking CXCR3 (TNR3-). These receptors came from a human donor in good health. Some clones in this sample may be carry-over from other donors' samples.

This chain joins TRBV10-3 and TRBJ1-2. This CDR3 has 19 residues. Germline V gene sequence: CDR1 ENHRY, CDR2 SYGVKD. CDR3 amino acids: CAISTPPRGGREPNYGYTF.

V usage is TRBV7-9 and J usage is TRBJ1-1. Germline V gene sequence: CDR1 SEHNR, CDR2 FQNEAQ (reference sequence). This CDR3 has 15 residues. The CDR3 loop reads CASSQPTKLNTEAFF.

This rearrangement joins TRBV6-5 to TRBJ2-7; lacking DNA, the TRBD1 call made by TCRdb goes unchecked. CDR1 is MNHEY and CDR2 is SVGAGI in the germline V gene. CDR3 length: 16 amino acids. This CDR3 is CASSSSGTGSLREQYF.

The chain combines TRBV7-9 with TRBJ1-3. This CDR3 spans 18 amino acids. CDR1 SEHNR and CDR2 FQNEAQ come from the germline V gene (reference sequence). The CDR3 region is CASTNQVGRPGSGNTIYF.

The rearrangement uses TRBV20-1 and TRBJ2-1; TCRdb gives TRBD2 as the D gene, but with no DNA this cannot be confirmed. CDR3 length: 15 residues. Germline V gene sequence: CDR1 DFQATT, CDR2 SNEGSKA (reference sequence). The CDR3 loop is CSAVTSGSSYNEQFF.

The rearrangement joins TRBV7-9 to TRBJ2-7; TCRdb indicates TRBD1, and absent DNA this call remains unverified. Germline V lookup: CDR1 SEHNR, CDR2 FQNEAQ (reference sequence). This CDR3 is built from 16 residues. CDR3 loop: CASSAPSTGVSYEQYF.

The gene calls are TRBV7-2 and TRBJ2-7; TCRdb lists TRBD1, though no DNA is available to test this call. CDR3 length: 14 residues. CDR1 SGHTA and CDR2 FQGNSA come from the germline V gene. This chain's CDR3 is CASSFRDSLGEQYF.

V gene TRBV29-1 combines with J gene TRBJ2-2; there is no DNA to check the TCRdb D call of TRBD1. Germline V gene data show CDR1 as SQVTM and CDR2 as ANQGSEA. The CDR3 totals 18 residues. The CDR3 here is CSVEERRGTGTNTGELFF.

This chain links TRBV19 with TRBJ1-5; TCRdb picks TRBD1, but there is no DNA to check that call. CDR1 is LNHDA, CDR2 SQIVND, per germline (reference sequence). The CDR3 runs to 16 residues. CDR3 amino acids: CASSIGGRGSNQPQHF. Full variable domain (missing parts from reference TRBV19 and TRBJ1-5): DGGITQSPKYLFRKEGQNVTLSCEQNLNHDAMYWYRQDPGQGLRLIYYSQIVNDFQKGDIAEGYSVSREKKESFPLTVTSAQKNPTAFYLCASSIGGRGSNQPQHFGDGTRLSIL.

The J gene is TRBJ2-1, the V gene TRBV6-5; the TRBD1 assignment by TCRdb is unverifiable without DNA. The CDR3 has 15 amino acids. Per germline, CDR1 MNHEY and CDR2 SVGAGI. The CDR3 region is CASSYSSQGVGEQFF.

The chain combines TRBV12-3 or TRBV12-4 with TRBJ2-5; TCRdb indicates TRBD1, and absent DNA this call remains unverified. The CDR3 loop spans 15 amino acids. This CDR3 is CASSPLGQYQETQYF.